This is a list of T cell receptor beta chains from one sample in a study of graft-versus-host responses after intestinal transplantation. Their target antigens are unknown. TCRdb keeps only in-frame clones here, not all; method: immunoSEQ multiplex PCR. Among around 67,000 clones, about 90% were seen once, and the ten largest hold about 4%. This sample comprised unstimulated CD8+ T cells sorted from spleen or lymph node cells, obtained before transplant. The receptors shown here come from a human donor who was the organ donor for an intestinal transplant. CDR3s leave out the opening cysteine and the closing phenylalanine or tryptophan. Each record gives: V gene, J gene, CDR3 protein.

>TRBV28|TRBJ2-1
ASSLAGLYNEQF
>TRBV5-6|TRBJ2-2
ASSLGHPQMGTGELF
>TRBV28|TRBJ1-1
ASSPHTHGGNTEAF
>TRBV2|TRBJ1-4
ASSGDISTNEKLF
>TRBV28|TRBJ1-4
ASSYDSANEKLF
>TRBV27|TRBJ1-1
AIRQGAGTEAF
>TRBV27|TRBJ1-1
ASREGVVAF
>TRBV13|TRBJ2-3
ASSFVGGGPSSTDTQY
>TRBV11-3|TRBJ2-1
ASSLRGEAYNEQF
>TRBV7-9|TRBJ2-2
ASSQTGTSFTGELF
>TRBV7-9|TRBJ2-5
ASSLGEGQLPQETQY
>TRBV25-1|TRBJ1-4
ASSEFDREREKLF
>TRBV30|TRBJ1-6
AWSVVGRYNSPLH
>TRBV7-9|TRBJ1-2
ASSLALGAVGYT
>TRBV4-3|TRBJ2-6
ASSQGEGSGANVLT
>TRBV27|TRBJ1-2
ASSLYFGGTGMEYDYGYT
>TRBV7-9|TRBJ2-3
ASSLVGGSTDTQY
>TRBV7-8|TRBJ2-1
ASSLRTSGGFSYNEQF
>TRBV7-9|TRBJ1-6
ASSRVAGGSRPLH
>TRBV15|TRBJ2-2
ATRYGRGQMGNTGELF